The rows below give T cell receptor beta chains drawn from one sample of a study of long-term antiretroviral therapy in people with HIV. Clones were sequenced by immunoSEQ multiplex PCR, and TCRdb holds only the in-frame ones, with some missing. The sample lists about 27,000 clones, roughly three quarters occurring once. Sequenced material: unsorted PBMCs, taken 2.1 years after starting antiretroviral therapy. All receptors derive from a man aged 25 to 40 with HIV. Each CDR3 is given with its conserved first and last residue. A D gene is named only where the DNA matches it firmly. The listing skips clone size in some rows; elsewhere it reads once, few, many or a size class.

j_call | d_call | clone_size | v_call | cdr3_aa | cdr3_nt
TRBJ1-1 | TRBD1 | . | TRBV7-2 | CASSFDRGGAFF | TGTGCCAGCAGCTTTGACAGGGGTGGGGCTTTCTTT
TRBJ2-3 | . | . | TRBV20-1 | CSASERTQYF | TGCAGTGCCAGTGAACGGACGCAGTATTTT
TRBJ2-7 | TRBD2 | . | TRBV27 | CASSLRGSGSYEQYF | TGTGCCAGCAGTTTAAGGGGTAGCGGGTCCTACGAGCAGTACTTC
TRBJ2-7 | . | . | TRBV7-9 | CASSFAGSEQYF | TGTGCCAGCAGCTTTGCGGGGTCCGAGCAGTACTTC
TRBJ1-2 | . | . | TRBV5-4 | CASSFGGQDYGYTF | TGTGCCAGCAGCTTCGGGGGGCAGGACTATGGCTACACCTTC
TRBJ1-4 | . | . | TRBV5-6 | CASSQASGSHGNEKLFF | TGTGCCAGCAGCCAAGCGTCAGGGTCCCATGGTAATGAAAAACTGTTTTTT
TRBJ1-3 | . | . | TRBV7-2 | CASSTQGGGNTIYF | TGTGCCAGCAGTACACAGGGAGGTGGAAACACCATATATTTT
TRBJ2-7 | . | once | TRBV29-1 | CSVEPGDSYEQYF | TGCAGCGTTGAGCCGGGGGATAGCTACGAGCAGTACTTC
TRBJ2-7 | . | . | TRBV7-6 | CASSLGTSLDEQYF | TGTGCCAGCAGCTTAGGCACTAGCCTTGACGAGCAGTACTTC
TRBJ2-5 | . | once | TRBV6-5 | CASSYPQGIQETQYF | TGTGCCAGCAGTTACCCTCAAGGGATCCAAGAGACCCAGTACTTC
TRBJ1-1 | . | . | TRBV5-4 | CASSHARTPRNTEAFF | TGTGCCAGCAGTCACGCCCGTACCCCCAGGAACACTGAAGCTTTCTTT
TRBJ1-1 | . | . | TRBV6-1 | CASSELPQGRVGNTEAFF | TGTGCCAGCAGCGAACTACCCCAGGGGAGGGTAGGGAACACTGAAGCTTTCTTT
TRBJ2-1 | . | . | TRBV6-5 | CASSSTYNEQFF | TGTGCCAGCAGCTCCACCTACAATGAGCAGTTCTTC
TRBJ1-2 | TRBD1 | . | TRBV5-6 | CASSSWDRVNDGYTF | TGTGCCAGCAGCTCCTGGGACAGGGTGAATGATGGCTACACCTTC